Listed below are T cell receptor beta chains from one sample, sequenced in a study of blood T cell repertoires in COVID-19. Repertoires were generated with immunoSEQ multiplex PCR, while TCRdb's copy carries only in-frame clones and drops some. The sample includes some 150,000 clones, about 80% of them seen just once. Source material: peripheral blood. The receptors originated from an elderly woman with acute or convalescent COVID-19. The CDR3 runs from the conserved cysteine through the conserved F or W. Each record gives: D gene, clone size, J gene, V gene, CDR3 protein, CDR3 DNA. D genes are given only for firm matches. A clone size is listed for some rows: how often the clone was seen (once, few, many), or a class if it is expanded.

>NA|NA|TRBJ1-1|TRBV18
CASSPGGGRLTEAFF
TGTGCCAGCTCACCAGGGGGGGGGCGGCTGACTGAAGCTTTCTTT
>TRBD1|once|TRBJ1-1|TRBV5-4
CASSRGQGRDMNTEAFF
TGTGCCAGCAGCCGGGGACAGGGAAGGGACATGAACACTGAAGCTTTCTTT
>NA|once|TRBJ1-1|TRBV10-3
CAISEHTMNTEAFF
TGTGCCATCAGCGAACACACAATGAACACTGAAGCTTTCTTT
>NA|NA|TRBJ1-4|TRBV9
CASRSLLSTNEKLFF
TGTGCCAGCAGGTCCTTACTGTCGACTAATGAAAAACTGTTTTTT
>TRBD1|NA|TRBJ1-3|TRBV10-3
CAISGAQGGNTIYF
TGTGCCATCAGTGGTGCACAGGGGGGAAACACCATATATTTT
>NA|NA|TRBJ1-3|TRBV6-5
CASSYSTGVPIYF
TGTGCCAGCAGTTACTCGACAGGTGTTCCCATATATTTT
>NA|NA|TRBJ2-7|TRBV11-1
CASSTSQGLNYEQYF
TGTGCCAGCAGCACCTCTCAGGGTCTTAATTACGAGCAGTACTTC
>TRBD1|NA|TRBJ1-1|TRBV5-4
CASSSPGQGSTEAFF
TGTGCCAGCAGCTCACCGGGACAGGGTTCCACTGAAGCTTTCTTT
>NA|NA|TRBJ2-7|TRBV19
CASSVRPQGEQYF
TGTGCCAGTAGTGTCCGCCCGCAGGGAGAGCAGTACTTC
>NA|NA|TRBJ2-7|TRBV10-3
CASRDSRDAYEQYF
TGTGCCAGCCGGGACTCCCGAGACGCCTACGAGCAGTACTTC
>TRBD1|few|TRBJ1-2|TRBV9
CASSSNPTGGLGYTF
TGTGCCAGCAGCTCTAACCCTACAGGGGGCTTAGGCTACACCTTC
>NA|NA|TRBJ2-3|TRBV1
CTSSRQSSGSTDTQYF
TGCACCAGCAGCCGACAATCTAGCGGTTCCACAGATACGCAGTATTTT
>NA|NA|TRBJ1-1|TRBV5-4
CASSLQGFTEAFF
TGTGCCAGCAGCTTACAGGGTTTCACTGAAGCTTTCTTT
>NA|NA|TRBJ1-5|TRBV21-1
CASSKVDRGRYYQPQHF
TGTGCCAGCAGCAAAGTAGACAGGGGGCGATACTATCAGCCCCAGCATTTT
>NA|NA|TRBJ1-6|TRBV15
CATSRDRTEMYNSPLHF
TGTGCCACCAGCAGAGATAGGACAGAAATGTATAATTCACCCCTCCACTTT
>TRBD1|NA|TRBJ2-5|TRBV29-1
CSVVDRTGQETQYF
TGCAGCGTTGTCGATAGGACAGGCCAAGAGACCCAGTACTTC
>TRBD1|NA|TRBJ1-2|TRBV19
CASSPGTGYGYTF
TGTGCCAGTAGCCCCGGGACAGGGTATGGCTACACCTTC
>NA|few|TRBJ1-2|TRBV27
CASSPGHRYYGYTF
TGTGCCAGCAGTCCGGGACATCGATACTATGGCTACACCTTC
>NA|few|TRBJ2-1|TRBV6-5
CASSVYGSGHNEQFF
TGTGCCAGCAGCGTTTATGGGTCGGGTCACAATGAGCAGTTCTTC
>TRBD2|NA|TRBJ2-1|TRBV4-1
CASSQGLSGGLYNEQFF
TGCGCCAGCAGCCAAGGGCTCAGCGGGGGGCTCTACAATGAGCAGTTCTTC
>TRBD1|NA|TRBJ1-4|TRBV6-1
CASSDHTGDEEKLFF
TGTGCCAGCAGTGACCATACAGGGGATGAGGAAAAACTGTTTTTT
>NA|NA|TRBJ1-2|TRBV15
CATSRGALGGYTF
TGTGCCACCAGCAGGGGGGCACTGGGAGGCTACACCTTC
>TRBD1|NA|TRBJ1-4|TRBV30
CAWAQGRKLFF
TGTGCCTGGGCACAGGGGCGCAAACTGTTTTTT
>TRBD1|NA|TRBJ1-2|TRBV30
CAWSVTGGDGYTF
TGTGCCTGGAGTGTAACAGGGGGAGATGGCTACACCTTC
>NA|once|TRBJ1-1|TRBV29-1
CSVEEQQGWWNTEAFF
TGCAGCGTTGAAGAACAGCAGGGGTGGTGGAACACTGAAGCTTTCTTT
>TRBD1|NA|TRBJ1-1|TRBV4-1
CASSQAGTGGDTEAFF
TGCGCCAGCAGCCAAGCCGGGACAGGGGGGGACACTGAAGCTTTCTTT
>NA|NA|TRBJ1-5|TRBV13
CASSAFNQPQHF
TGTGCCAGCAGCGCGTTCAATCAGCCCCAGCATTTT
>NA|NA|TRBJ1-3|TRBV2
CASSSDRFSGNTIYF
TGTGCCAGCAGTTCTGACAGGTTTTCAGGAAACACCATATATTTT
>TRBD1|NA|TRBJ1-2|TRBV18
CASSTGTGIKYGYTF
TGTGCCAGCTCAACCGGGACAGGAATCAAGTATGGCTACACCTTC
>TRBD1|once|TRBJ1-2|TRBV6-6
CASTGTGGPNYGYTF
TGTGCCAGCACGGGGACAGGGGGCCCTAACTATGGCTACACCTTC
>NA|few|TRBJ1-4|TRBV6-5
CASSYRQAEEKLFF
TGTGCCAGCAGTTACAGACAGGCGGAGGAAAAACTGTTTTTT
>NA|NA|TRBJ2-7|TRBV6-5
CASIGAQANEQYF
TGTGCCAGCATAGGAGCCCAAGCCAACGAGCAGTACTTC
>NA|NA|TRBJ2-1|TRBV7-9
CASSKYRDGNEQFF
TGTGCCAGCAGCAAGTACAGGGACGGCAATGAGCAGTTCTTC
>NA|NA|TRBJ1-1|TRBV4-1
CASSQVDRYRGNTEAFF
TGCGCCAGCAGCCAAGTTGACAGGTATAGAGGGAACACTGAAGCTTTCTTT
>NA|NA|TRBJ2-7|TRBV25-1
CASSGGLISYEQYF
TGTGCCAGCAGTGGAGGGCTGATCTCCTACGAGCAGTACTTC
>TRBD1|NA|TRBJ1-4|TRBV14
CASSQGGTGDEKLFF
TGTGCCAGCAGCCAAGGCGGGACAGGGGATGAAAAACTGTTTTTT
>TRBD1|NA|TRBJ1-4|TRBV10-3
CAITGTANEKLFF
TGTGCCATCACCGGGACAGCTAATGAAAAACTGTTTTTT
>NA|NA|TRBJ1-4|TRBV11-2
CASSLAGEGEKLFF
TGTGCCAGCAGCTTAGCTGGGGAGGGTGAAAAACTGTTTTTT
>NA|NA|TRBJ2-1|TRBV4-2
CASSQELRGNEQFF
TGTGCCAGCAGCCAAGAGTTAAGGGGGAATGAGCAGTTCTTC
>NA|few|TRBJ1-1|TRBV3-1/TRBV3-2
CASSLPQNTEAFF
TGTGCCAGCAGCCTTCCCCAGAACACTGAAGCTTTCTTT
>TRBD1|NA|TRBJ1-5|TRBV5-1
CASSLGGLGGQPQHF
TGCGCCAGCAGCTTAGGGGGCCTCGGAGGCCAGCCCCAGCATTTT
>TRBD1|once|TRBJ2-7|TRBV12-3/TRBV12-4
CASMDRGYEQYF
TGTGCCAGCATGGACAGGGGGTACGAGCAGTACTTC
>TRBD1|NA|TRBJ1-2|TRBV2
CASRGQGAYGYTF
TGTGCCAGCAGGGGACAGGGGGCTTATGGCTACACCTTC
>NA|few|TRBJ1-4|TRBV4-2
CASSQVAGLNEKLFF
TGTGCCAGCAGCCAAGTAGCAGGACTCAATGAAAAACTGTTTTTT
>TRBD1|NA|TRBJ2-1|TRBV11-3
CASSHRGQNNEQFF
TGTGCCAGCAGCCACCGGGGACAGAACAATGAGCAGTTCTTC